This T cell receptor beta chain was sequenced during a study of control samples from healthy donors and cancer patients. The protocol was immunoSEQ multiplex PCR, while the TCRdb copy is restricted to in-frame clones and leaves out a portion. This table has some 13,000 clones, roughly 95% appearing once. Trimming removed 1 base at V and 4 bases at J, with 5 bases between. The CDR3 runs to 13 residues. The germline V gene has CDR1 LGHNA and CDR2 YNFKEQ. The chain has TRBV4-2 and TRBJ1-3; D is unresolved. Sequencing input: PBMCs. This receptor was taken from a man in his 70s with head and neck cancer. CDR3 sequence reads: CASSQGMGNTIYF. As DNA, the CDR3 is TGTGCCAGCAGCCAAGGGATGGGAAACACCATATATTTT.